This T cell receptor beta chain was profiled in a study of control samples from healthy donors and cancer patients. The ends were cut back, 1 base at V and 6 bases at J, with 12 bases in the middle. This CDR3 has 14 amino acids. CDR1 MGHRA and CDR2 YSYEKL come from the germline V gene. Data came from immunoSEQ multiplex PCR; TCRdb stores just in-frame clones and leaves some out. The top ten hold more than 10% of the sample, which has about 160,000 clones, 85% to 90% seen once. The sample was blood. The chain links TRBV4-1 to TRBJ1-1; D possibly corresponds to TRBD1 (5 bases). The receptor was derived from a young man in good health. CDR3 loop: CASSQGPGLPEAFF. The CDR3 region has the DNA TGCGCCAGCAGCCAAGGCCCGGGACTGCCTGAAGCTTTCTTT.